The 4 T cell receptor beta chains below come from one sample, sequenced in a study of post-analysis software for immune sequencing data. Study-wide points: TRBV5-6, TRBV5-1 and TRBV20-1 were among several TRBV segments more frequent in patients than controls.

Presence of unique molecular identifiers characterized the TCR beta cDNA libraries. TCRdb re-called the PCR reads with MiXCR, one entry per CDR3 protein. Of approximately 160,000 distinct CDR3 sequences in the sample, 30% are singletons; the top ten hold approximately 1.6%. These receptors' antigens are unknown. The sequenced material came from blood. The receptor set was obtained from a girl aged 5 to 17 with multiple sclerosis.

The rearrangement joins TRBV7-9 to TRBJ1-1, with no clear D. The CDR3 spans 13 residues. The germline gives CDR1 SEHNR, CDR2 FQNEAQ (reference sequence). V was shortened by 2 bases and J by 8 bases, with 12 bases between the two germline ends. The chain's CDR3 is CASSLRTSGEAFF. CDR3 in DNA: TGTGCCAGCAGCTTAAGGACCTCGGGAGAAGCTTTCTTT.

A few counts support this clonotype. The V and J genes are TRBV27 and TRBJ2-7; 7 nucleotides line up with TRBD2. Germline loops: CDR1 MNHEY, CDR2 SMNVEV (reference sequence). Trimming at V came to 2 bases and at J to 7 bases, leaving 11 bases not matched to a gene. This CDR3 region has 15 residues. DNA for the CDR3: TGTGCCAGCAGTTTAGGTGGGAGGGCCATGGATGAGCAGTACTTC. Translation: CASSLGGRAMDEQYF.

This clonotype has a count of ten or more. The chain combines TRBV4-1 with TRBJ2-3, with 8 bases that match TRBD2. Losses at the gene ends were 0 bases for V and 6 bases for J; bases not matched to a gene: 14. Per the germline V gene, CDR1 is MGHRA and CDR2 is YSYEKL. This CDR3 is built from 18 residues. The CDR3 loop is CASSQEELAGPPGDTQYF. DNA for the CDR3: TGCGCCAGCAGCCAAGAAGAGTTAGCGGGGCCACCAGGGGATACGCAGTATTTT.

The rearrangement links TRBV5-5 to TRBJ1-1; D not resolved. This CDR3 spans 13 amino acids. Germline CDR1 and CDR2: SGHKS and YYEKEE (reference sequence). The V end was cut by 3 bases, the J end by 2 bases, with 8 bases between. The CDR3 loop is CASSYYSNTEAFF. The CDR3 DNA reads TGTGCCAGCAGCTATTACAGTAACACTGAAGCTTTCTTT. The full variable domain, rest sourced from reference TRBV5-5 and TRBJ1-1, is DAGVTQSPTHLIKTRGQQVTLRCSPISGHKSVSWYQQVLGQGPQFIFQYYEKEERGRGNFPDRFSARQFPNYSSELNVNALLLGDSALYLCASSYYSNTEAFFGQGTRLTVV.